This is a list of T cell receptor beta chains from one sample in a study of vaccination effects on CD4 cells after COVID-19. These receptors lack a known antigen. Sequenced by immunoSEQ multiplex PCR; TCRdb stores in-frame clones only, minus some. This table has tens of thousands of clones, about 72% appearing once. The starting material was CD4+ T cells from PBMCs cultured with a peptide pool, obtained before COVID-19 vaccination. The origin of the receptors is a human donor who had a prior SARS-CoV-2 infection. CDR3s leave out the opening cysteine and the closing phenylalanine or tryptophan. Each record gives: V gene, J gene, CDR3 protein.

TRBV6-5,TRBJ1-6,ASSPRGWNSPLH
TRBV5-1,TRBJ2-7,ASSFAYEQY
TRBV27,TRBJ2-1,ASSFLLRGHSYNEQF
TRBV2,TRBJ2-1,ALALGSYNEQF
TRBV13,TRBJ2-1,ASSGYNEQF
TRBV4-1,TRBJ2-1,ASSHKLAGGLDEQF
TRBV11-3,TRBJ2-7,ASSLARHSYEQY
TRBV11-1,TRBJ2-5,ASSLFAGGDLETQY
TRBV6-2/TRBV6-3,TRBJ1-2,ASSPWTGVTTVDYGYT
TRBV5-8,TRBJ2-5,ASRTMTWHSYQETQY
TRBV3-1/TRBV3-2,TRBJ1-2,ASSPLEGSGYT
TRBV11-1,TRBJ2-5,ASSYGTGMETQY
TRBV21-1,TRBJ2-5,ASSNESGTQETQY
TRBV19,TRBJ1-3,ASSRDSIGNTIY
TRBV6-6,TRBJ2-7,ASSYSKQGGSYEQY
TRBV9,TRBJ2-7,ASSVDGSSYEQY
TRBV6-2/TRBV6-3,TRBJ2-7,ASSYPGVYEQY
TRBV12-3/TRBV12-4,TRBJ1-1,ASSSILNTEAF
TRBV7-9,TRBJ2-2,ASSLRRREGGSGELF
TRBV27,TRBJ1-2,ASSFLASNYGYT
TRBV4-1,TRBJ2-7,ASSQGTEAGQY
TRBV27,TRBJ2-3,ASRLGQGRTDTQY
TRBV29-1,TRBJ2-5,SVGLAIGETQY
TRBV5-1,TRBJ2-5,ASSQSGEGLETQY
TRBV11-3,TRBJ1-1,ASSPNSGATEAF
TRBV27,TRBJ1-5,ASSIGTNQPQH
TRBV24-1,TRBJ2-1,ATSAPRTGLNEQF
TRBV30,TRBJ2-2,AWSGQGWTGELF
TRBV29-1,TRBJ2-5,TGLPWHGD
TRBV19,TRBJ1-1,ATQRQGETEAF
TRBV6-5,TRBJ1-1,ASSYYTVDTEAF
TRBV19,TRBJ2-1,ASSIGESRWDEQF
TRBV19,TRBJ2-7,ASSLQSGGYEQY
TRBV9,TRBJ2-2,ASSPTTGWDTGELF
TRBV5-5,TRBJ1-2,ASSFGFGADYGYT
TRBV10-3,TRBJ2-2,AISQKPGLAATGELF
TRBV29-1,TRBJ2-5,SVTRGTGREETQY
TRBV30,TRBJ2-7,AWSVGTAYEQY
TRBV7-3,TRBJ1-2,ASSLANSYGYT
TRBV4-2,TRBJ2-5,ASSGGDRGDRETQY
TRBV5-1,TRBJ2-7,ASSFPDSTYEQY
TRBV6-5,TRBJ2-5,ASSFELVGTETQY
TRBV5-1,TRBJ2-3,ASSLAQTTDTQY
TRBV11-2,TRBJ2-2,ASSLRTGELF
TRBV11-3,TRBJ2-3,ASSLQGPADVTQY
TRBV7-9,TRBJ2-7,ASSLDLAGTSREQY
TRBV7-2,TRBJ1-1,ASSFLGPPIFEAF
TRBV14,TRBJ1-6,ASSQETGGNSPLH
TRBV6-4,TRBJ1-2,ASSQFGGYGYT
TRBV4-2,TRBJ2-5,ASSLSGQETQY
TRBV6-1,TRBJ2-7,ASSEVGGDSSYEQY
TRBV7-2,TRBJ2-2,ASSLNRQGFGTGELF
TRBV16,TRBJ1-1,ASSRREFGAF
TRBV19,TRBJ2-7,ASSPGTAYEQY